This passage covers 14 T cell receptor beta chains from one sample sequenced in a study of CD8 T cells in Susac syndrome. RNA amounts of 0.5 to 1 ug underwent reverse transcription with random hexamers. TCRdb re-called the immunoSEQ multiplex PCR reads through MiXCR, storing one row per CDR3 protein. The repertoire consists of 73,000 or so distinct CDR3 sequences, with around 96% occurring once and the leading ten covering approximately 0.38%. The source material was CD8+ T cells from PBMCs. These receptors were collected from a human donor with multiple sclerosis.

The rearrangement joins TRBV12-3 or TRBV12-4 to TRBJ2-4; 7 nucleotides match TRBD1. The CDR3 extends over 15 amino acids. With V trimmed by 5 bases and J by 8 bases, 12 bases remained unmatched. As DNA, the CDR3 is TGTGCCAGCAGTACCCGGACAGGTGGGAGAGACATTCAGTACTTC. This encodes CASSTRTGGRDIQYF.

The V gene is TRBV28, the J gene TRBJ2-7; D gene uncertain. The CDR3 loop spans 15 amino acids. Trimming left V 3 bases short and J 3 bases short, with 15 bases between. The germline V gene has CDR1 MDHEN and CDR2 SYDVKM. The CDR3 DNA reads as TGTGCCAGCAGTTTCGGACCCTCCTGGGGCTACGAGCAGTACTTC. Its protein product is CASSFGPSWGYEQYF.

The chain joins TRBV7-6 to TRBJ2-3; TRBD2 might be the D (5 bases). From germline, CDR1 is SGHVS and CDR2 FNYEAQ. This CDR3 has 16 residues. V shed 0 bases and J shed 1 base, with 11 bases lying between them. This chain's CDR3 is CASSLARARGTDTQYF. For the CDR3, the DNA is TGTGCCAGCAGCTTAGCGCGGGCTCGGGGCACAGATACGCAGTATTTT.

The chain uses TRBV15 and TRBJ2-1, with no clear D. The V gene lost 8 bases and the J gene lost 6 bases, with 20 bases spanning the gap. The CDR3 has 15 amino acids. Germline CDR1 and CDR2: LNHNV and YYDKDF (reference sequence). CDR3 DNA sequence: TGTGCCACCGGACGAACTTCGTTGGCGGCCAATGAGCAGTTCTTC. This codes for CATGRTSLAANEQFF.

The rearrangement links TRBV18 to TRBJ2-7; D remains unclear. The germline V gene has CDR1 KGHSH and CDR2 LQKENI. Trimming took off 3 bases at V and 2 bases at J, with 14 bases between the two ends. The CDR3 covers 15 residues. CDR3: CASSPQSRATYEQYF. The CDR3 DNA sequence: TGTGCCAGCTCACCCCAGAGTAGGGCGACCTACGAGCAGTACTTC. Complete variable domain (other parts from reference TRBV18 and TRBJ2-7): NAGVMQNPRHLVRRRGQEARLRCSPMKGHSHVYWYRQLPEEGLKFMVYLQKENIIDESGMPKERFSAEFPKEGPSILRIQQVVRGDSAAYFCASSPQSRATYEQYFGPGTRLTVT.

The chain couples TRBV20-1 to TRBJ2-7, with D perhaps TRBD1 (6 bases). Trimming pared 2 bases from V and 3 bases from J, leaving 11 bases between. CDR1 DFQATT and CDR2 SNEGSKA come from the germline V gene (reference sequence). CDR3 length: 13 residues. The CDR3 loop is CSARRDTDYEQYF. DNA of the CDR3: TGCAGTGCTAGAAGGGACACTGACTACGAGCAGTACTTC.

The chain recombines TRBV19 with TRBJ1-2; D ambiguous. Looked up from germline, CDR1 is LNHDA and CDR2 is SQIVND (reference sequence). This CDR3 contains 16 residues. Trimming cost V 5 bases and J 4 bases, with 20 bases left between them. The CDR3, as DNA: TGTGCCAGTAGTCCTGTCCCTCCCAGGAGGCCCTATGGCTACACCTTC. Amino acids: CASSPVPPRRPYGYTF.

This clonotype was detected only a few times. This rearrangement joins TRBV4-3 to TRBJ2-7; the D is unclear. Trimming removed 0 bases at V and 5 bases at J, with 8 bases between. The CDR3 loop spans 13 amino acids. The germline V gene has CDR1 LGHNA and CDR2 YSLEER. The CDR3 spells CASSQDLANEQYF. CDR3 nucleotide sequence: TGCGCCAGCAGCCAAGATTTAGCCAACGAGCAGTACTTC.

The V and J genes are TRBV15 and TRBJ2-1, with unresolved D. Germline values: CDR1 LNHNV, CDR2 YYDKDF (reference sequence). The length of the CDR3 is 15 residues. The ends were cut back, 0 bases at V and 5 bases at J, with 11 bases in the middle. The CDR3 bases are TGTGCCACCAGCAGAGATTTAACGGAAAACAATGAGCAGTTCTTC. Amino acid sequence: CATSRDLTENNEQFF.

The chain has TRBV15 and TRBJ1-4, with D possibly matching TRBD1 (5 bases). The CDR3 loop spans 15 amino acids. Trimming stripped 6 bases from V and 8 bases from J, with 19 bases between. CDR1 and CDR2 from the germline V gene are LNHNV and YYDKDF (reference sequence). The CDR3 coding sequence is TGTGCCACCAGTTCTGGGCCCAGGGTGGAGGAAAAACTGTTTTTT. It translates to CATSSGPRVEEKLFF.

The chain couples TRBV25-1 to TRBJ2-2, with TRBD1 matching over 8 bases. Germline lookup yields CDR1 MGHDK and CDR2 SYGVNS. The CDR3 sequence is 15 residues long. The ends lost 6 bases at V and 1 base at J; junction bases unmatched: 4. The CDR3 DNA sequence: TGTGCCAGCAGCCCCGGGACAGGGAACACCGGGGAGCTGTTTTTT. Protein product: CASSPGTGNTGELFF.

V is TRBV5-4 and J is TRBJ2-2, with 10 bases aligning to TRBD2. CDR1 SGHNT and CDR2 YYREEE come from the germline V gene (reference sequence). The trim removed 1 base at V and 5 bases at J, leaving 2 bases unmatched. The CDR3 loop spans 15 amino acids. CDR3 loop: CASSLYSGGTGELFF. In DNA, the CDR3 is TGTGCCAGCAGCTTGTATAGCGGGGGGACCGGGGAGCTGTTTTTT. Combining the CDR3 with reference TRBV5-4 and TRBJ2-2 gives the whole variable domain ETGVTQSPTHLIKTRGQQVTLRCSSQSGHNTVSWYQQALGQGPQFIFQYYREEENGRGNFPPRFSGLQFPNYSSELNVNALELDDSALYLCASSLYSGGTGELFFGEGSRLTVL.

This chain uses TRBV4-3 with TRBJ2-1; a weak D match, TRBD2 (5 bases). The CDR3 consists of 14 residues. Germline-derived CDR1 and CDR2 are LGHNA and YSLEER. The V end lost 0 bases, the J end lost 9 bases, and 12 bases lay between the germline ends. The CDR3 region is CASSQDWLAGEQFF. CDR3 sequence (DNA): TGCGCCAGCAGCCAAGATTGGCTAGCTGGTGAGCAGTTCTTC.

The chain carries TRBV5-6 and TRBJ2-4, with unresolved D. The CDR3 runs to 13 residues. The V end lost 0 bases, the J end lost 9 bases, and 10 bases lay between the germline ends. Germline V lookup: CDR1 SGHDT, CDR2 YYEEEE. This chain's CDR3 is CASSLGRPGIQYF. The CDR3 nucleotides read TGTGCCAGCAGCTTGGGACGTCCCGGCATTCAGTACTTC.